This entry is about one TCR beta chain. Antigen: not known. Using immunoSEQ multiplex PCR, the repertoire was profiled, and TCRdb retains in-frame clones only, with some absent. The sample has around 81,000 clones, 80% to 85% seen once. This entry is derived from a study of T cell responses to AZD1222 COVID-19 vaccine. Overall study: Investigators merged groups given second doses at roughly 4 or roughly 12 weeks.

The study's findings and limits: Unmutated variant regions are reportedly the target of nearly half of TCRs that are spike-specific. Most donors were white British and more were female, and clonal diversity was possibly underestimated. At baseline, seropositivity was found in only 6 or 7 AZD1222 recipients.

This CDR3 contains 15 residues. V dropped 0 bases and J dropped 4 bases, with 12 bases sitting between them. Germline CDR1 and CDR2: SGHRS and YFSETQ. The source of this sequence is an adult in good health. The gene calls are TRBV5-1 and TRBJ2-3, with a tentative D call TRBD2 (5 bases). The material sequenced was peripheral blood, taken on day 0 of AZD1222 vaccination. DNA of the CDR3: TGCGCCAGCAGCTTGGACTTCACTAGTTCAGATACGCAGTATTTT. Translating it yields CASSLDFTSSDTQYF.